This TCR beta chain originates from a study of blood T cell repertoires in COVID-19. Study details: Some COVID-19 samples were acute and others convalescent; all came from the United States, Italy and Spain. The cDNA or gDNA used as material had been derived from T cells, B-cell-depleted T cells, or PBMCs.

This table comes from immunoSEQ multiplex PCR, and its TCRdb copy is limited to in-frame clones, with some not included. This sample has 250,000 to 300,000 clones, with about 82% found just once. V lost 5 bases to trimming and J lost 5 bases; unmatched junction nucleotides: 6. CDR1 MNHNY and CDR2 SVGAGI come from the germline V gene (reference sequence). This CDR3 has 14 amino acids. The sequenced sample was peripheral blood. This sequence joins TRBV6-6 and TRBJ2-1, with 7 bases that match TRBD1. This receptor was taken from a man aged 50 to 59 with active or convalescent COVID-19. CDR3 in DNA: TGTGCCAGCAGTCCAGGGACAGCCAACAATGAGCAGTTCTTC. Translation gives CASSPGTANNEQFF.